This TCR beta chain appears in the sequencing data of a study of radiotherapy plus CTLA-4 blockade in lung cancer. Findings of the study overall: Increased serum interferon-beta after radiation also reportedly predicted response strongly.

Turning to this clone: The antigen is unknown.

Losses at the gene ends were 7 bases for V and 1 base for J; bases not matched to a gene: 4. The CDR3 has 14 amino acids. Germline values: CDR1 SGHRS, CDR2 YFSETQ. TCRdb's table, derived via immunoSEQ multiplex PCR, lists solely in-frame clones and lacks some. The sample comprises roughly 71,000 clones, approximately 80% of which are singletons, and about 6.6% rests with the top ten. This sequence originates from a human donor with non-small cell lung cancer who had a complete response to radiotherapy plus ipilimumab. V is TRBV5-1 and J is TRBJ2-5; 10 nucleotides agree with TRBD1. The material was peripheral blood, obtained from a patient treated with radiotherapy plus ipilimumab. In DNA, the CDR3 is TGCGCCAGCGGAAGACAGGGGGCCCAAGAGACCCAGTACTTC. It specifies CASGRQGAQETQYF.